This section outlines one T cell receptor beta chain sequence together with its context. Its antigen is unidentified. These data belong to a study of T cells in Graves' hyperthyroidism and ophthalmopathy. Broader study findings: From stable hyperthyroidism, ophthalmopathy was set apart by a 13 V-J model. Most thyroid clonotypes expanded above 0.001 appeared in blood too.

The CDR3 extends over 17 amino acids. Germline V CDR1 and CDR2: SNHLY, FYNNEI. Trimming took off 8 bases at V and 5 bases at J, with 25 bases between the two ends. Lactation, pregnancy, other autoimmune disease or uncontrolled infection led to exclusion of patients. RNA transcripts yielded amplified TCR beta CDR3 regions. RT-PCR in the first round (using the HTBI primer set) targeted the TCR CDR3. TCRdb ran MiXCR on the multiplex PCR reads and lists one entry per CDR3 protein. The profile shows 610,000 or so distinct CDR3 sequences, about 45% of them singletons. Sequencing was done on a sample of peripheral blood or thyroid tissue (not recorded which). This receptor was obtained from a woman aged 18-29 years with Graves' hyperthyroidism. The V call is TRBV2, the J call TRBJ1-5, with D possibly being TRBD1 (6 bases). The CDR3 protein is CASLPRGPDLPHQPQHF. CDR3 nucleotide sequence: TGTGCCAGCCTCCCCAGGGGTCCAGACCTCCCTCATCAGCCCCAGCATTTT.